Given below is one T cell receptor (beta chain) in context. This sample is part of a study of blood T cell repertoires in COVID-19. On the study more broadly: There were acute and convalescent COVID-19 samples, and they came from the United States, Italy and Spain. The analysed material was cDNA or gDNA that came from T cells, B-cell-depleted T cells, or PBMCs.

Germline assignment: CDR1 ENHRY and CDR2 SYGVKD. This CDR3 region has 11 residues. Trimming removed 10 bases at V and 5 bases at J, with 11 bases between. TCRdb's table, derived via immunoSEQ multiplex PCR, lists solely in-frame clones and lacks some. The sample has 200,000 to 250,000 clones, 90% seen once; the top ten hold approximately 16%. Living in 24 US areas, the participants were between about 18 and 100 years of age. The sample was PBMCs or T cells enriched from blood (not recorded which). The receptor was derived from a man younger than 40 who had been exposed to COVID-19. This chain connects TRBV10-3 to TRBJ1-1; D is uncertain. The CDR3 coding sequence is TGTGCCACGAGGGTGGGGACTGAAGCTTTCTTT. Its translation is CATRVGTEAFF.